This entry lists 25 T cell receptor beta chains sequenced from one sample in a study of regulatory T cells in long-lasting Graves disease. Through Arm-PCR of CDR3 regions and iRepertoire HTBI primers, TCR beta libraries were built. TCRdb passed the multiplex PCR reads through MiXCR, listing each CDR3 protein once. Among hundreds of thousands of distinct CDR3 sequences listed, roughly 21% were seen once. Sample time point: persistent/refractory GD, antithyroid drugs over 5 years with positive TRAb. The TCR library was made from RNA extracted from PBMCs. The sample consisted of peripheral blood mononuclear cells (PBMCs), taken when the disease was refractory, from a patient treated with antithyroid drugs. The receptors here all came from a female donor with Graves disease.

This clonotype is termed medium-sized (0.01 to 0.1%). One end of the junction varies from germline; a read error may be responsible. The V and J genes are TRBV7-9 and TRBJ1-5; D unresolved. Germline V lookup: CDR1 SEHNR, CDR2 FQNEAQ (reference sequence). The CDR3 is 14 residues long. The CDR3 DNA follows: TGCGCCAGCAAGGAGGGAGGAAGCAATCAGCCCCAGCATTTT. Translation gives CASKEGGSNQPQHF.

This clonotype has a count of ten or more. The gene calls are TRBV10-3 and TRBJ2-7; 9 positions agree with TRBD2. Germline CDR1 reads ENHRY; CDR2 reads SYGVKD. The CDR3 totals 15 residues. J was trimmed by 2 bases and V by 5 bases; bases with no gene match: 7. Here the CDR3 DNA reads TGTGCCATCAGTCCCCTGACTAGCGGTCCCTACGAGCAGTACTTC. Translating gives CAISPLTSGPYEQYF.

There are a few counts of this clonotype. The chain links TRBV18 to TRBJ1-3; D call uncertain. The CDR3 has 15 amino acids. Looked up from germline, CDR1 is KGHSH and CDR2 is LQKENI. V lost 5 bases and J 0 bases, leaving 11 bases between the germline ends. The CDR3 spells CASSTQGHSGNTIYF. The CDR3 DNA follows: TGTGCCAGCTCAACTCAAGGCCACTCTGGAAACACCATATATTTT.

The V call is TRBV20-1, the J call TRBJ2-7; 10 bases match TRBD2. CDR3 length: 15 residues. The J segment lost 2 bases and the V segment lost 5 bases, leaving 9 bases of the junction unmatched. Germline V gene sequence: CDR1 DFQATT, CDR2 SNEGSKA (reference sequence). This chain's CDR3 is CSAHETSGATYEQYF. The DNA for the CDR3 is TGCAGTGCTCACGAAACTAGCGGGGCGACCTACGAGCAGTACTTC.

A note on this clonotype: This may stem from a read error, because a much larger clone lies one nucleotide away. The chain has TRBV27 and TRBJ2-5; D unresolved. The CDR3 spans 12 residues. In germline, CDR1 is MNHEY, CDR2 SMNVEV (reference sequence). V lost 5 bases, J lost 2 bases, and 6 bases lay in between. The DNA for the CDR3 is TGTGCCAGCAGTGTTAATCAAGAGACCCAGTACTTC. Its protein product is CASSVNQETQYF.

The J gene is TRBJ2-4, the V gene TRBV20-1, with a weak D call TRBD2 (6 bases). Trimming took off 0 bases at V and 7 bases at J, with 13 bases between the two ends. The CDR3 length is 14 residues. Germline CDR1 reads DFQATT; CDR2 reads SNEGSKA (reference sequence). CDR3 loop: CSARDSDSGNIQYF. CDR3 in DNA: TGCAGTGCTAGAGATTCGGATAGCGGTAACATTCAGTACTTC.

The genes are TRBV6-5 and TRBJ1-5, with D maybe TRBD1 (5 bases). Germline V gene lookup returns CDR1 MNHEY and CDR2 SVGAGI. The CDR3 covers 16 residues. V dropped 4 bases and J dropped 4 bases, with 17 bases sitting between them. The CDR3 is CASSSSGQELNQPQHF. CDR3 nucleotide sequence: TGTGCCAGCAGTTCTTCTGGACAAGAACTAAATCAGCCCCAGCATTTT.

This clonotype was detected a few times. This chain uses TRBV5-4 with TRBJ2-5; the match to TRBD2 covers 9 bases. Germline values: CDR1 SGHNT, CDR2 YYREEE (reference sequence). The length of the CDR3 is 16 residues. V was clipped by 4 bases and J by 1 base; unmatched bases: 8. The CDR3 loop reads CASSPPPTSGQETQYF. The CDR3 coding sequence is TGTGCCAGCAGCCCACCTCCGACTAGCGGCCAAGAGACCCAGTACTTC. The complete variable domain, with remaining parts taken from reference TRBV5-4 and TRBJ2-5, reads ETGVTQSPTHLIKTRGQQVTLRCSSQSGHNTVSWYQQALGQGPQFIFQYYREEENGRGNFPPRFSGLQFPNYSSELNVNALELDDSALYLCASSPPPTSGQETQYFGPGTRLLVL.

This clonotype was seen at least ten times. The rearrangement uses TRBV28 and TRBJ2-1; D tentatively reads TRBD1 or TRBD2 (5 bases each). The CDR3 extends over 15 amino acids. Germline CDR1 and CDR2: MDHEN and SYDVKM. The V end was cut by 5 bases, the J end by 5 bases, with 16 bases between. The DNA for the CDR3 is TGTGCCAGCAGTCCCCAGACGGGGACCCACAATGAGCAGTTCTTC. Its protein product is CASSPQTGTHNEQFF.

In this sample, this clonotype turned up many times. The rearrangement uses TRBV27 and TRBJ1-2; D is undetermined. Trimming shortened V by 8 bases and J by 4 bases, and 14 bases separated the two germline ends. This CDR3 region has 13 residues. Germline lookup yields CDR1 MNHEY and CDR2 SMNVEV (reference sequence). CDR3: CASGITLGYGYTF. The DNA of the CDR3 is TGTGCCAGCGGAATTACTTTAGGCTATGGCTACACCTTC.

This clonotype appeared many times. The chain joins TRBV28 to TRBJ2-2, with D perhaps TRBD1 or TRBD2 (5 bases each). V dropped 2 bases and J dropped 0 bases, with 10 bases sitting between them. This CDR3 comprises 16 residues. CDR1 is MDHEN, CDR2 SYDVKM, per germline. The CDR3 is CASSLGTLSNTGELFF. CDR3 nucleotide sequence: TGTGCCAGCAGTTTAGGGACGCTCTCGAACACCGGGGAGCTGTTTTTT.

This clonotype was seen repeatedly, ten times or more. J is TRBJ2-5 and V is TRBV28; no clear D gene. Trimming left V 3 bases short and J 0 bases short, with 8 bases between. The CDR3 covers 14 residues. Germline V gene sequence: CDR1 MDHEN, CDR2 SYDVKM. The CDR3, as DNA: TGTGCCAGCAGTTTCCCGACGGACCAAGAGACCCAGTACTTC. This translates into CASSFPTDQETQYF.

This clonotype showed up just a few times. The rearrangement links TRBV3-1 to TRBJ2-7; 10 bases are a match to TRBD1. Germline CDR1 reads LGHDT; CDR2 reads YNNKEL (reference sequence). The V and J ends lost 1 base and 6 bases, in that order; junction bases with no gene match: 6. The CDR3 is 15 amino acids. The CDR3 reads CASSQGGQGTSEQYF. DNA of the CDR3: TGTGCCAGCAGCCAAGGGGGACAGGGGACGAGCGAGCAGTACTTC.

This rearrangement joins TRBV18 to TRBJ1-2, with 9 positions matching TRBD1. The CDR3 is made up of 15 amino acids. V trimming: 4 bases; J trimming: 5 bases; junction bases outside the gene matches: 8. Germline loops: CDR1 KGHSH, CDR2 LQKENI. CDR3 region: CASSLGTGNRYGYTF. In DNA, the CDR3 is TGTGCCAGCTCACTGGGGACAGGGAATCGATATGGCTACACCTTC.

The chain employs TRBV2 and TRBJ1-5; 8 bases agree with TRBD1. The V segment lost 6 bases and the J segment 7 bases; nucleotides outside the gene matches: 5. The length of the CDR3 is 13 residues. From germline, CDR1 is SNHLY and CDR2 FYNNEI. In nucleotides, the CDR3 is TGTGCCAGCAGGGAGGACAGGGACCAGCCCCAGCATTTT. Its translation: CASREDRDQPQHF.

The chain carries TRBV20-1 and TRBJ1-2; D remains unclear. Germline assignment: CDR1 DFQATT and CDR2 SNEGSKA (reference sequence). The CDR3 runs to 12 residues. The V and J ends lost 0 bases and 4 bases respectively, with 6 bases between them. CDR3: CSAREGGYGYTF. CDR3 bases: TGCAGTGCTAGAGAGGGCGGCTATGGCTACACCTTC.

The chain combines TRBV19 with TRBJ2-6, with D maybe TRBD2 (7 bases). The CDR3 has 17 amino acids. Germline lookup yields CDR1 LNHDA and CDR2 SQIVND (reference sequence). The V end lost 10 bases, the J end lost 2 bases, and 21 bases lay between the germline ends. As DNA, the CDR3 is TGTGCCATCACCGGGGGGCGGGGACTACCTGGGGCCAACGTCCTGACTTTC. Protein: CAITGGRGLPGANVLTF. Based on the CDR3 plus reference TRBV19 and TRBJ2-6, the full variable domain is DGGITQSPKYLFRKEGQNVTLSCEQNLNHDAMYWYRQDPGQGLRLIYYSQIVNDFQKGDIAEGYSVSREKKESFPLTVTSAQKNPTAFYLCAITGGRGLPGANVLTFGAGSRLTVL.

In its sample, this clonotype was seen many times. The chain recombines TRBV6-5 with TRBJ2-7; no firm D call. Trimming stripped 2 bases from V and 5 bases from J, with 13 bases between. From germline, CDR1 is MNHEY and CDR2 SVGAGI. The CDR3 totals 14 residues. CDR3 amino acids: CASSYNPGLNEQYF. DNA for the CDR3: TGTGCCAGCAGTTACAATCCCGGGCTCAACGAGCAGTACTTC.

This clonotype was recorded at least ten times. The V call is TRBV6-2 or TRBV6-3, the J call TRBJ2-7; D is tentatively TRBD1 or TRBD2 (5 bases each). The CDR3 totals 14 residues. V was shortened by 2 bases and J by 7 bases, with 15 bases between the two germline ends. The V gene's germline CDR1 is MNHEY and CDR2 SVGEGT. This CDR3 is CASSYRDPPLEQYF. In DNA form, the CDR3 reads TGTGCCAGCAGTTACAGGGACCCCCCTCTAGAGCAGTACTTC.

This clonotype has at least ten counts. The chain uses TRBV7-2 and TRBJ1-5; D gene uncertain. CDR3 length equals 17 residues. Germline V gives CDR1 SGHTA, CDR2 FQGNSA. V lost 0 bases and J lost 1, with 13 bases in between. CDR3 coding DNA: TGTGCCAGCAGCTTAGCATTAGGGCACCTGAGCAATCAGCCCCAGCATTTT. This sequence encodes CASSLALGHLSNQPQHF.

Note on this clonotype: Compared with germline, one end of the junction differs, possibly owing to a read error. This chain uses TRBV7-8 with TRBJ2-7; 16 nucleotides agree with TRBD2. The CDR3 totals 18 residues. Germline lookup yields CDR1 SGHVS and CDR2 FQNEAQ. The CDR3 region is CASSLPPGLAGGPYGQYF. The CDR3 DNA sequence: TGTGCCAGCAGCCTACCTCCGGGACTAGCGGGAGGGCCGTACGGGCAGTACTTC.

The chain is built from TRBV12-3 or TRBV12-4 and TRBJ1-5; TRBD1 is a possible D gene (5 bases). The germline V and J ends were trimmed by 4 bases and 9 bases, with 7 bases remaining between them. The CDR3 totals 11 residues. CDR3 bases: TGTGCCAGCAGTTCGGGGGGGCCCCAGCATTTT. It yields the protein CASSSGGPQHF.

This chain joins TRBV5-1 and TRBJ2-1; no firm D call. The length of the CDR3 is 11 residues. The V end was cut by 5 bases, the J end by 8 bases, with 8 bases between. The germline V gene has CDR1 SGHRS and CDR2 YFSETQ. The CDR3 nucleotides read TGCGCCAGCAGACCCTGGGATGAGCAGTTCTTC. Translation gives CASRPWDEQFF.

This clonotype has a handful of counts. The DNA of the CDR3 is TGCAGTGCTAGATATGCGGGAGGGCCTGGCGAGCAGTACTTC. It translates to CSARYAGGPGEQYF. The V call is TRBV20-1, the J call TRBJ2-7; TRBD2 matches at 9 bases. Germline V gene data show CDR1 as DFQATT and CDR2 as SNEGSKA (reference sequence). V lost 2 bases to trimming and J lost 6 bases; unmatched junction nucleotides: 8. The CDR3 extends over 14 amino acids.

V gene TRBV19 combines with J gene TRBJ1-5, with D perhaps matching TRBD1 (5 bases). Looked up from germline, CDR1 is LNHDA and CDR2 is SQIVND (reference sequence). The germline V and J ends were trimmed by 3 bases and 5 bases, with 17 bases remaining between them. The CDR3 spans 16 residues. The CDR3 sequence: CASSIVVEGPYQPQHF. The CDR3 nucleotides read TGTGCCAGTAGTATCGTCGTCGAGGGGCCCTATCAGCCCCAGCATTTT.